These T cell receptor beta chains were read from a single sample in a study of regulatory T cells in long-lasting Graves disease. Via MiXCR, TCRdb re-called the multiplex PCR reads, giving one row per CDR3 protein. The sample has a few hundred thousand distinct CDR3 sequences, 12% seen once; the top ten hold 18%. The same sample was also studied in work on T cells in Graves' hyperthyroidism and ophthalmopathy.

The sequences come from peripheral blood mononuclear cells (PBMCs), collected at new diagnosis, from a patient treated with antithyroid drugs. These receptors came from a young woman with Graves disease. The CDR3 runs from the conserved cysteine through the conserved F or W. D genes are given only for firm matches. A row's size may be missing; if present it is once, few, many or a size class.

V gene,D gene,J gene,clone size,CDR3 DNA,CDR3 protein
TRBV24-1,.,TRBJ2-7,.,TGTGCCACCAGTTTTGACAGCAACGAGCAGTACTTC,CATSFDSNEQYF
TRBV18,.,TRBJ2-7,many,TGTGCCAGCTCACCCAGGGGCGGCTACGAGCAGTACTTC,CASSPRGGYEQYF
TRBV27,.,TRBJ2-6,.,TGTGCCAGCAGTTTATTTATGTTCCTGGGGGCTGGGGCCAACGTCCTGACTTTC,CASSLFMFLGAGANVLTF
TRBV28,.,TRBJ2-3,many,TGTGCCAGCAGCGCCCAAGGGGGGACAGATACGCAGTATTTT,CASSAQGGTDTQYF
TRBV12-3/TRBV12-4,TRBD1,TRBJ1-4,many,TGTGCCAGCAGCAGCCCGGGACAGGGGGAAGGTGAAAAACTGTTTTTT,CASSSPGQGEGEKLFF
TRBV4-3,.,TRBJ2-6,few,TGCGCCAGCAGCCAGGCACTTAACTCTGGGGCCAACGTCCTGACTTTC,CASSQALNSGANVLTF
TRBV5-1,.,TRBJ1-1,many,TGCGCCAGCAGCTTGTTATTGGATGGGGACACTGAAGCTTTCTTT,CASSLLLDGDTEAFF
TRBV6-1,.,TRBJ1-2,many,TGTGCCAGCAGAACCCCAGGCTTTGATGGCTACACCTTC,CASRTPGFDGYTF
TRBV6-1,TRBD2,TRBJ2-1,many,TGTGCCAGCAGGTCCGGGACTAGTTTGTTCAATGAGCAGTTCTTC,CASRSGTSLFNEQFF
TRBV14,.,TRBJ1-5,few,TGTGCCAGCAGCCGTGAATTAACGGGGCCCCAGCATTTT,CASSRELTGPQHF
TRBV7-9,.,TRBJ1-1,.,TGTGCCAGCAGCTTAGCGCGAGTCATGAACACTGAAGCTTTCTTT,CASSLARVMNTEAFF
TRBV19,.,TRBJ1-5,many,TGTGCCAGCGGACAGACAGCTAGTCAGCCCCAGCATTTT,CASGQTASQPQHF
TRBV6-2/TRBV6-3,TRBD2,TRBJ2-7,.,TGTGCCAGCAGTTACGAGCGGGGAGTCTACGAGCAGTACTTC,CASSYERGVYEQYF
TRBV24-1,TRBD1,TRBJ2-2,.,TGTGCCACCAGTGATCACACAGGGGCGGACACCGGGGAGCTGTTTTTT,CATSDHTGADTGELFF
TRBV6-2/TRBV6-3,TRBD1,TRBJ1-1,.,TGTGCCAGCAGTTACGGGACAGTCCCCACGAACACTGAAGCTTTCTTT,CASSYGTVPTNTEAFF
TRBV2,.,TRBJ2-3,many,TGTGCCAGCAGTCGTGGGCCAAAAAAAGGGGATACGCAGTATTTT,CASSRGPKKGDTQYF
TRBV10-3,TRBD1,TRBJ2-3,.,TGTGCCATCAGTTCCCCGGGACAGGGCACAGATACGCAGTATTTT,CAISSPGQGTDTQYF
TRBV2,TRBD2,TRBJ2-1,few,TGTGCCAGCAGTGAGGGACTAGCGAGCGGTGAGCAGTTCTTC,CASSEGLASGEQFF
TRBV7-9,.,TRBJ1-5,many,TGTGCCAGCAGCCCCTTGGGCCCCCAGCCCCAGCATTTT,CASSPLGPQPQHF